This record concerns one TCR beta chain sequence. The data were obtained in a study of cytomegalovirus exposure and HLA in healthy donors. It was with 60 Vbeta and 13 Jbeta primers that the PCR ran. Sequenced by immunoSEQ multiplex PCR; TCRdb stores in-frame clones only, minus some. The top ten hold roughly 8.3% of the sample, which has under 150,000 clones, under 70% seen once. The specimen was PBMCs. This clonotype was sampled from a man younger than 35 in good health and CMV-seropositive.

In nucleotides, the CDR3 is TGTGCCAGCAGTGGAGACAGGGAGCATCAGCCCCAGCATTTT. Protein sequence: CASSGDREHQPQHF. The rearrangement joins TRBV28 to TRBJ1-5; 7 nucleotides match TRBD1. The CDR3 is made up of 14 amino acids. V gave up 5 bases and J gave up 5 bases; unmatched junction bases: 6. Per the germline V gene, CDR1 is MDHEN and CDR2 is SYDVKM.